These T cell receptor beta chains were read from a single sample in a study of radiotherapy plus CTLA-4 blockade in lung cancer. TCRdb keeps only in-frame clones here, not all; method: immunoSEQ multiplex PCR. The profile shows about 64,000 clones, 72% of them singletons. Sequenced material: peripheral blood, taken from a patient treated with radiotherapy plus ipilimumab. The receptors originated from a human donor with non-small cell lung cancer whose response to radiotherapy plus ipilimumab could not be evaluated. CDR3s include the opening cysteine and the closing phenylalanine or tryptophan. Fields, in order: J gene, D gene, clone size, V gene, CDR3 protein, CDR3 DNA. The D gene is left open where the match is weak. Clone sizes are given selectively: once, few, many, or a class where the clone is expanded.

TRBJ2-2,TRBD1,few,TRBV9,CASSVAGGASTGELFF,TGTGCCAGCAGCGTAGCAGGGGGCGCGAGCACCGGGGAGCTGTTTTTT
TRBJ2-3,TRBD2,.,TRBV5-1,CASSLEASGDPGDTQYF,TGCGCCAGCAGCTTGGAGGCTAGCGGCGACCCCGGGGATACGCAGTATTTT
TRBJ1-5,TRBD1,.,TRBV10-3,CAIRGTVNQPQHF,TGTGCCATCAGAGGGACAGTCAATCAGCCCCAGCATTTT
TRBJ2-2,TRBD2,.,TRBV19,CATRGGTNTGELFF,TGTGCCACCCGGGGGGGCACGAACACCGGGGAGCTGTTTTTT
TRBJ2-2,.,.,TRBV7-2,CASSWTPDGGELFF,TGTGCCAGCAGCTGGACTCCCGATGGCGGGGAGCTGTTTTTT
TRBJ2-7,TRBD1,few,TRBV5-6,CASSLAGRGLGSYEQYF,TGTGCCAGCAGCTTGGCCGGCAGGGGGTTGGGCTCCTACGAGCAGTACTTC
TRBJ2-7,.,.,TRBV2,CATTFRANGYEQYF,TGTGCCACCACTTTCAGGGCAAACGGCTACGAGCAGTACTTC
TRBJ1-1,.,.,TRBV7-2,CASSQANTEAFF,TGTGCCAGCAGCCAGGCAAACACTGAAGCTTTCTTT
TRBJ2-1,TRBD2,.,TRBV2,CASSQREAGGNEQFF,TGTGCCAGCAGTCAGCGGGAGGCGGGGGGCAATGAGCAGTTCTTC
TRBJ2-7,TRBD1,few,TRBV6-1,CASRTGQGSPYEQYF,TGTGCCAGCAGGACGGGACAGGGTAGTCCCTACGAGCAGTACTTC
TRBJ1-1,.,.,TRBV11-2,CASSSLRRAGTEAFF,TGTGCCAGCAGCTCCTTGAGGAGGGCGGGCACTGAAGCTTTCTTT
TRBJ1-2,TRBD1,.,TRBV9,CASSQNRDRVGYGYTF,TGTGCCAGCAGCCAAAACCGGGACAGAGTGGGCTATGGCTACACCTTC
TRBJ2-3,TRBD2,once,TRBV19,CASSIRLAGGADTQYF,TGTGCCAGTAGTATCCGACTAGCGGGGGGAGCAGATACGCAGTATTTT
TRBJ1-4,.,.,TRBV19,CASSIQGRHEKLFF,TGTGCCAGTAGTATACAGGGGCGGCATGAAAAACTGTTTTTT
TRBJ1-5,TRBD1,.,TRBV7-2,CASSPGTVRNQPQHF,TGTGCCAGCAGCCCAGGGACAGTGCGGAATCAGCCCCAGCATTTT
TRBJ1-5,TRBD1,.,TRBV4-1,CASSLQTGGVQPQHF,TGCGCCAGCAGCCTCCAAACAGGGGGCGTACAGCCCCAGCATTTT
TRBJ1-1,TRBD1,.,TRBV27,CASSLSGQGAEAFF,TGTGCCAGCAGTTTATCGGGACAGGGGGCTGAAGCTTTCTTT
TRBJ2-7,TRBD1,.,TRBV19,CASRLTGSALIPRYEQYF,TGTGCCAGTAGGCTGACAGGGAGCGCCCTTATTCCTCGATACGAGCAGTACTTC
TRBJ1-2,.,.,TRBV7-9,CASSLDQGANYGYTF,TGTGCCAGCAGCTTAGACCAGGGTGCTAACTATGGCTACACCTTC
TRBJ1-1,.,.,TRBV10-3,CAISEWGVGWGTEAFF,TGTGCCATCAGTGAGTGGGGGGTCGGGTGGGGCACTGAAGCTTTCTTT
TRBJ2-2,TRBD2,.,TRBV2,CASRVGTSGFTGELFF,TGTGCCAGCAGGGTCGGGACTAGCGGGTTCACCGGGGAGCTGTTTTTT